This T cell receptor beta chain was sequenced during a study of cytomegalovirus exposure and HLA in healthy donors (TCRdb year 2017). About the investigation overall: According to an earlier analysis of around 600 of the donors, about 179 million T cells yielded 120 million or so unique TCR beta sequences and about 300 Gb of sequence data. About 5 DR-DQ haplotypes were handled as single units for association and clustering, since linkage in the cohort was strong. The study aimed to test whether signatures of past pathogen exposure could be identified by cataloging public T cell receptors. Class I and class II HLA loci were covered by the typing at four-digit resolution. On average, 235,054 unique TCR beta nucleotide sequences were sequenced per donor among about 400 genotyped donors of the cohort, with around 19% of those sequences being non-productive. In a later genetic analysis, genome-wide SNP genotypes for about three fifths of the roughly 670 donors were used, and that subset was treated as a discovery cohort. The number of donors typed differed by locus, with roughly 629-640 for A, B, C, DRB1 and DQB1, 522 for DQA1, about 610 for DPA1, and 400 to 490 for DPB1. Donor age, sex, ethnicity and CMV serostatus were compiled together with the repertoire data. To predict cytomegalovirus infection status, the study combined high-throughput TCR immunosequencing, statistical association of individual TCRs with disease status, and machine learning. The study profiled the T cell repertoires of hundreds of subjects by immunosequencing and related them to cytomegalovirus serostatus. Along with the roughly 700-subject first cohort, a separate validation cohort of over a hundred different subjects was used. Of the roughly 400 genotyped donors, approximately 83% fell in the genetic ancestry cluster associated with self-reported Caucasian donors. A later analysis re-examined previously published TCR beta repertoires from roughly 720 donors and added high-resolution HLA genotyping to investigate patterns of TCR occurrence. In an earlier analysis of over 550 of the donors, high-throughput TCR beta sequencing was used to judge whether each TCR beta V gene segment behaved as functional or pseudogenic. All discovery cohort repertoires had been generated using a single sequencing platform. Rather than drawing on any new phenotypic data, the later analysis identified candidate immune exposures from TCR beta sequences and the way those sequences occurred across donors. Roughly 290 gigabases of sequencing data and around 80 million unique TCR sequences made up an early release that covered around 640 HLA-typed donors. Broader findings and caveats from the paper: HLA typing was unavailable for some donors at each locus, so association tests used only the typed subset. In both the original and validation cohorts, the classifier was reported to diagnose cytomegalovirus status with high specificity and sensitivity. Some IMGT-functional V segments, including TRBV6-2 and TRBV6-3, could not be distinguished by the 87-base-pair reads and were therefore excluded. A cluster of highly shared sequence variants was judged likely to be a technical artifact of the sequencing pipeline. V-gene and J-gene trimming of TCR beta chains was associated with a missense DCLRE1C variant in a later genetic analysis, and the association was replicated in an independent cohort. In an earlier analysis of approximately 590 of the donors, most TCR beta V segments appeared in productive rearrangements about 87% or about 30% of the time, broadly matching IMGT annotations. Roughly uniform sequencing depth across donors was assumed in presence/absence analyses, although this assumption may not hold. Most TCR sequences were observed very rarely across donors, whereas some public TCRs were present in many individuals. Correlated functional status among segregating V segments might be attributable to linkage disequilibrium, but an unknown experimental factor could not be ruled out. In a later analysis, TCR association rates were found to vary across HLA loci, with the most associated TCRs seen for DRB1 alleles and the fewest for HLA-C alleles. Compared with the approximately 670-donor mean, donors in an Asian-associated ancestry cluster had fewer N-insertions in productive TCRs, according to a later genetic analysis. A further reported finding was that TCR beta sequences accurately predicted the HLA-A and HLA-B alleles for most subjects in the first cohort. The earlier analysis of 587 of the donors excluded around 17 rarely observed V segments, including chromosome 9 orphons, because counts were too low. In this cohort, only TCR beta chains were sequenced, and detectable features were limited by the absence of alpha or paired-chain data. Three of the identified cytomegalovirus-associated TCR beta chains were confirmed in vitro to be specific for cytomegalovirus antigens. A later analysis associated 16,951 TCR beta sequences with specific HLA alleles at a false discovery rate of 0.05. Strong co-occurrence of HLA alleles, especially DR and DQ, made assigning TCR associations to individual alleles difficult. In a later analysis, most CMV-associated TCR beta chains were found to appear HLA-restricted, with HLA associations seemingly driven largely by CMV exposure. A later analysis found that HLA-associated TCR beta chains were more clonally expanded and had lower generation probabilities than equally common non-associated chains. CMV serostatus was the only immune exposure information available for the cohort. The study gave a list of under 200 TCR beta chains associated with cytomegalovirus. The authors suggested that the approach could potentially be extended to other disease states and immunological phenotypes. Several of the top co-occurrence clusters appeared to be linked to parvovirus B19, influenza, CMV and Epstein-Barr virus, according to a later analysis.

In regard to this clone: Its antigen target is currently unknown. No much larger clone is present one base from it, and per-base qualities are unavailable.

The cohort comprised 666 healthy bone marrow donors. At the time of sampling, all cohort members were nominally healthy, though unrecorded immune exposures were likely present. The donor tested CMV seronegative, placing the donor among the roughly 400 seronegative members of the cohort. A peripheral blood sample was collected from each donor, and TCR beta sequencing was performed on peripheral blood mononuclear cells. The Qiagen DNeasy Blood Extraction Kit was used to extract genomic DNA from the blood cell samples. Libraries were constructed by the immunoSEQ multiplex PCR assay. For the multiplex PCR, a mixture combining 60 forward primers for TCR Vbeta segments and 13 reverse primers for TCR Jbeta segments was used. Amplification of the CDR3 region of rearranged TCR beta genes was performed with a multiplex PCR assay on genomic DNA. The amplified TCR beta libraries were sequenced on the Illumina HiSeq System as 87-base-pair reads. As for the original processing: A later analysis tallied around 80 million unique TCR beta chains across the 666 repertoires, and approximately 12 million of those chains were shared by two or more donors. Raw reads were error-corrected and collapsed into unique sequences by a nearest-neighbor algorithm in which closely related sequences were merged to remove PCR and sequencing errors. To assign V, D and J gene segments, CDR3 sequences were aligned to IMGT reference sequences. For a sequence to be retained, a match of at least six nucleotides to both a V gene segment and a J gene segment was required. Rearrangements were called productive when the CDR3 lacked stop codons and stayed in frame with V and J; all others were non-productive. CDR3 was defined according to IMGT convention as the region running from the second conserved V-encoded cysteine to the conserved J-encoded phenylalanine. In an earlier analysis of 587 of the donors, sequences lacking an unambiguous match to a single V gene segment were excluded. In an earlier analysis of some 590 of the donors, a V segment was called functional when productive rearrangements were above 56.7%, and segregating when the standard deviation between donors exceeded 5%. To diagnose cytomegalovirus status from the catalog of TCR beta chain sequences, a statistical classification framework was built. V and J gene assignment, in a later analysis, came from comparing TCR nucleotide sequences with IMGT/GENE-DB human TR gene sequences. In a later analysis, CDR3 sequences and most-parsimonious VDJ recombination scenarios were assigned using the TCRdist pipeline. In a later analysis, each TCR beta chain was defined by its CDR3 amino acid sequence together with its V-gene family, and reads lacking a unique V-gene family were excluded. A later analysis removed nearly 600 highly shared, low-generation-probability nucleotide sequences to deal with suspected cross-contamination and a sequencing artifact. In a later analysis, a clonal expansion index for each public chain was calculated from normalized within-repertoire ranks of inferred template counts. In a later analysis, generation probabilities were computed with a VDJ recombination model fitted to out-of-frame rearrangements, and the resulting probabilities were checked against IGoR. In a later analysis, hypergeometric tests were used to score TCR-TCR, TCR-HLA and TCR-CMV co-occurrence, with a repertoire-size bias correction applied to TCR pairs. False discovery rates were estimated in a later analysis by permuting HLA or CMV assignments 20 times. In a later analysis, co-occurring TCRs were grouped using DBSCAN, with TCRdist sequence similarity added in when clustering inside HLA-allele-positive subsets. For co-occurrence clustering, repertoires with fewer than 30,000 or more than 120,000 public chains were excluded, along with 5 or 6 repertoires with anomalous nucleotide sharing. The source is immuneACCESS, and TCRdb retained only in-frame sequences with V and J called. Part of the clones is not carried over; for the studies checked, unresolved V genes explain less than half of this, and the remainder is unexplained. V and J calls plus clone size are reproduced from that table; the DNA served to infer D and trimming. In this sample the table shows fewer than 200,000 clones, more than 85% of which occur a single time. The ten largest clonotypes hold about 0.24% of the sample.

CDR1 and CDR2, per the germline V gene, are SGHDT and YYEEEE. The CDR3 goes from the cysteine to the phenylalanine over 16 residues. CDR3 DNA is the only sequence kept; it has 48 bases, read in frame from the first base. The V end loses 0 bases and the J end loses 6 bases, and a stretch of 18 bases separates them. The V and J segments used are TRBV5-6 and TRBJ1-1; the D gene cannot be named for sure. The sequencing sample was made of PBMCs. The receptor was isolated from a girl under three years old in good health and CMV-seronegative. The CDR3 reads CASSLVIESVPAEAFF. The DNA sequence reads TGTGCCAGCAGCTTGGTGATTGAATCCGTCCCGGCTGAAGCTTTCTTT.